This TCR beta chain derives from a study of blood T cell repertoires in COVID-19. Study-level background: T cells, B-cell-depleted T cells, or PBMCs supplied cDNA or gDNA.

Trimming at V came to 6 bases and at J to 0 bases, leaving 4 bases not matched to a gene. The CDR3 runs 14 residues. Germline V lookup: CDR1 MNHEY, CDR2 SVGAGI. Method: immunoSEQ multiplex PCR; TCRdb's copy keeps in-frame clones and lacks some. The table shows about 170,000 clones, with roughly 85% occurring only once. Participant-reported clinical history was the basis for cohort assignment. The clonotype originates from a woman in her seventies in a cohort exposed to, infected with or recovered from COVID-19 (not recorded which). The sequencing input was PBMCs or T cells enriched from blood (not recorded which). The J gene is TRBJ1-1, the V gene TRBV6-5, with 7 bases lining up with TRBD1. The CDR3: CASRPTGMNTEAFF. CDR3 nucleotide sequence: TGTGCCAGCAGGCCGACAGGGATGAACACTGAAGCTTTCTTT.